This T cell receptor beta chain was profiled in a study of Ad26.COV2.S vaccination and SARS-CoV-2 variants. The CDR3 is 17 amino acids. Germline V gives CDR1 SGHRS, CDR2 YFSETQ. Trimming stripped 4 bases from V and 4 bases from J, with 23 bases between. Treatment denoted: 15 to 20 received Ad26.COV2.S at low or high dose, single or two shots; about five received placebo; per-sample allocation not given. Samples were taken on day 63 after the first vaccine or placebo injection. This table comes from immunoSEQ multiplex PCR, and its TCRdb copy is limited to in-frame clones, with some not included. The repertoire has fewer than 400,000 clones, around four fifths of them found once; the top ten carry about 2.1%.

This TCR came from a person between 18 and 65 years old who received the Ad26.COV2.S COVID-19 vaccine or a placebo. The rearrangement joins TRBV5-1 to TRBJ1-2; D perhaps matches TRBD1 (5 bases). Sequenced material: peripheral blood, taken in a trial of Ad26.COV2.S vaccine versus placebo. The CDR3, as DNA: TGCGCCAGCAGCCGGGGGGATTCGATCTGGCGATCCTATGGCTACACCTTC. As protein: CASSRGDSIWRSYGYTF. Using reference TRBV5-1 and TRBJ1-2 for the parts outside the CDR3, the full variable domain is KAGVTQTPRYLIKTRGQQVTLSCSPISGHRSVSWYQQTPGQGLQFLFEYFSETQRNKGNFPGRFSGRQFSNSRSEMNVSTLELGDSALYLCASSRGDSIWRSYGYTFGSGTRLTVV.